These 27 T cell receptor beta chains were all obtained from the same sample, sequenced in a study of T-cell reconstitution after alpha-beta-depleted transplantation in children (dated by TCRdb to 2016 to 2017). The treatment or condition label on this specimen signifies: allogeneic hematopoietic cell transplantation with graft depleted of TCRalphabeta T cells and CD19 B cells. The library was produced with PCR. For sequencing, an Illumina HiSeq 2500 was employed. TCR libraries were prepared with molecular barcoding, using unique molecular identifiers to normalize TCRbeta repertoire quantification. Using fastp at Q25 and MiXCR, TCRdb reprocessed the public reads and kept productive beta chains. Rows merge per CDR3 protein into single entries with the most common DNA and genes. This sample is represented by fewer than 550,000 distinct CDR3 sequences; 11% of them were singletons. Approximately 14% of the sample is taken by the ten largest.

The sample here was PBMCs, mostly from graft donor cells, taken 180 days after TCRalphabeta/CD19-depleted stem cell transplant. Source of these receptors: a female patient between 2 and 15 years old who had a stem cell transplant for aplastic anemia, so the T cells may come from the graft donor.

The V call is TRBV19, the J call TRBJ2-1; 9 nucleotides line up with TRBD2. CDR1 is LNHDA and CDR2 is SQIVND in the germline V gene (reference sequence). The CDR3 covers 15 residues. Trimming took 5 bases from V and 3 from J; bases not matched to a gene: 5. The CDR3 coding sequence is TGTGCCAGTAGTGAACTAGCGGGCCTCTACAATGAGCAGTTCTTC. Encoded protein: CASSELAGLYNEQFF. The full variable domain, in which reference TRBV19 and TRBJ2-1 provide the parts outside the CDR3, is DGGITQSPKYLFRKEGQNVTLSCEQNLNHDAMYWYRQDPGQGLRLIYYSQIVNDFQKGDIAEGYSVSREKKESFPLTVTSAQKNPTAFYLCASSELAGLYNEQFFGPGTRLTVL.

As to this clonotype: A much larger clone lies one base from this, so it may be a read error. V gene TRBV29-1 combines with J gene TRBJ1-2; TRBD1 matches 7 bases. The CDR3 consists of 13 residues. Per germline, CDR1 SQVTM and CDR2 ANQGSEA. V trimming: 5 bases; J trimming: 6 bases; junction bases outside the gene matches: 9. The CDR3 nucleotides are TGCAGCGTTCACAGGGGAGGGGACCATGGCTACACCTTC. This sequence encodes CSVHRGGDHGYTF.

In this sample, this clonotype turned up a few times. J is TRBJ2-5 and V is TRBV20-1; the D call may be TRBD1 or TRBD2 (5 bases each). The CDR3 sequence is 17 residues long. Germline CDR1 is DFQATT and CDR2 is SNEGSKA (reference sequence). Trimming removed 0 bases from V and 4 bases from J, with 21 bases in between. CDR3 amino acids: CSARDPSAGTMGETQYF. For the CDR3, the DNA is TGCAGTGCTAGAGATCCCTCGGCAGGGACGATGGGAGAGACCCAGTACTTC.

This clonotype was counted a few times. V is TRBV27 and J is TRBJ2-7; 11 bases map to TRBD2. The CDR3 has 15 amino acids. From germline, CDR1 is MNHEY and CDR2 SMNVEV (reference sequence). J gave up 7 bases and V 5 bases, and 10 bases lay outside the gene matches. In DNA, the CDR3 is TGTGCCAGCAGTCCTAGCGGGAGGCCAAGATATGAGCAGTACTTC. The encoded protein is CASSPSGRPRYEQYF.

CDR3 nucleotides: TGTGCCAGCAGCCAGAGGTTCCAGAGCTCCTACAATGAGCAGTTCTTC. This sequence encodes CASSQRFQSSYNEQFF. The chain is built from TRBV9 and TRBJ2-1; D unresolved. The length of the CDR3 is 16 residues. Germline V gives CDR1 SGDLS, CDR2 YYNGEE. Trimming left V 4 bases short and J 0 bases short, with 14 bases between.

V and J are TRBV6-5 and TRBJ2-7; 13 positions match TRBD2. After removal of 4 bases from V and 5 bases from J, the junction contained 2 bases not matched to a gene. The germline CDR1 and CDR2 sequences are MNHEY and SVGAGI. The CDR3 is 14 residues long. The CDR3: CASSSTSGRDEQYV. The CDR3, as DNA: TGTGCCAGCAGTTCAACTAGCGGGAGGGACGAGCAGTACGTC.

The chain recombines TRBV6-2 or TRBV6-3 with TRBJ2-1; D is tentatively TRBD1 or TRBD2 (5 bases each). Trimming removed 5 bases from V and 5 bases from J, with 19 bases in between. This CDR3 comprises 16 residues. Germline V lookup: CDR1 MNHEY, CDR2 SVGEGT. In nucleotides, the CDR3 is TGTGCCAGCAGTACCAGGGAGAGCGCTTCCCACAATGAGCAGTTCTTC. Translating it yields CASSTRESASHNEQFF.

The rearrangement uses TRBV7-2 and TRBJ2-5, with TRBD1 matching 7 bases. The CDR3 runs to 14 residues. Losses at the gene ends were 4 bases for V and 0 bases for J; bases not matched to a gene: 2. Germline V gives CDR1 SGHTA, CDR2 FQGNSA. This CDR3 is CASSSTGHQETQYF. In nucleotides, the CDR3 is TGTGCCAGCAGCTCGACAGGGCACCAAGAGACCCAGTACTTC.

In this sample, this clonotype turned up a few times. V usage is TRBV6-5 and J usage is TRBJ2-2; TRBD2 agrees at 7 bases. Germline values: CDR1 MNHEY, CDR2 SVGAGI. The CDR3 runs to 14 residues. V dropped 6 bases and J dropped 7; count of bases not matched to a gene: 8. The CDR3 bases are TGTGCCAGCAGCTCGGGAGGAGTTGACGGGGAGCTGTTTTTT. It translates to CASSSGGVDGELFF.

This clonotype was counted a few times. The chain uses TRBV5-1 and TRBJ2-7, with 11 positions matching TRBD2. Trimming at V came to 0 bases and at J to 5 bases, leaving 7 bases not matched to a gene. The V gene's germline CDR1 is SGHRS and CDR2 YFSETQ. The CDR3 runs 16 residues. The DNA for the CDR3 is TGCGCCAGCAGCTTGGGTGCGGGGACTAGCGGTCACGAGCAGTACTTC. Translated, it gives CASSLGAGTSGHEQYF.

This clonotype showed up just a few times. The genes are TRBV7-2 and TRBJ2-1; D may be TRBD2 (6 bases). Germline assignment: CDR1 SGHTA and CDR2 FQGNSA. The V gene lost 5 bases and the J gene lost 6 bases, with 20 bases spanning the gap. The CDR3 length is 16 residues. CDR3 residues: CASSPLFGSGSNEQFF. In DNA form, the CDR3 reads TGTGCCAGCAGCCCTCTTTTCGGTAGCGGTTCCAATGAGCAGTTCTTC.

V gene TRBV27 combines with J gene TRBJ2-1; TRBD1 agrees at 10 bases. The CDR3 covers 16 residues. Germline CDR1 and CDR2: MNHEY and SMNVEV (reference sequence). The V and J ends lost 7 bases and 6 bases, in that order; junction bases with no gene match: 12. CDR3 in amino acids: CASTSTGTGAGNEQFF. The DNA for the CDR3 is TGTGCCAGCACCTCCACCGGGACAGGGGCGGGCAATGAGCAGTTCTTC.

This clonotype has only a few counts. The chain combines TRBV4-3 with TRBJ2-4; maybe TRBD2 (6 bases). V was clipped by 0 bases and J by 4 bases, with 13 bases between them. The length of the CDR3 is 16 residues. Germline-derived CDR1 and CDR2 are LGHNA and YSLEER. The CDR3 DNA follows: TGCGCCAGCAGCCAAGACCCGGGAGAAGGGAAAAACATTCAGTACTTC. Its protein product is CASSQDPGEGKNIQYF.

V gene TRBV7-6 combines with J gene TRBJ2-7; D may match TRBD1 or TRBD2 (5 bases each). Trimming took 5 bases from V and 4 from J, leaving 18 bases between them. The CDR3 totals 15 residues. Germline CDR1 is SGHVS and CDR2 is FNYEAQ. In DNA, the CDR3 is TGTGCCAGCAGCCCTGTCCGGGACCTTCCTTACGAGCAGTACTTC. Residues: CASSPVRDLPYEQYF.

This rearrangement joins TRBV13 to TRBJ2-7; 8 bases are shared with TRBD1. CDR3 size: 14 residues. The V and J ends lost 3 bases and 1 base, in that order; junction bases with no gene match: 2. The germline CDR1 and CDR2 sequences are PRHDT and FYEKMQ (reference sequence). CDR3 protein: CASSFQGASYEQYF. CDR3 bases: TGTGCCAGCAGCTTTCAGGGGGCGTCCTACGAGCAGTACTTC.

This clonotype was counted at least ten times. The V and J genes are TRBV18 and TRBJ2-3; D could derive from TRBD1 or TRBD2 (5 bases each). Trimming took 0 bases from V and 4 from J, leaving 11 bases between them. This CDR3 is 15 amino acids long. Germline loops: CDR1 KGHSH, CDR2 LQKENI. The CDR3 coding sequence is TGTGCCAGCTCACCACCCCAGGGACGGGCAGATACGCAGTATTTT. Its translation is CASSPPQGRADTQYF.

The gene calls are TRBV27 and TRBJ2-1; D not resolved. The V end was cut by 9 bases, the J end by 8 bases, with 17 bases between. The CDR3 contains 13 residues. The V gene's germline CDR1 is MNHEY and CDR2 SMNVEV (reference sequence). The CDR3 coding sequence is TGTGCCAGTGGACCACTTAGAGATCATGAGCAGTTCTTC. The encoded protein is CASGPLRDHEQFF.

Points on this clonotype: An end of the junction does not agree with germline; a read error may underlie this. The rearrangement uses TRBV6-2 or TRBV6-3 and TRBJ1-4, with 7 bases matching TRBD1. This CDR3 region has 15 residues. Per germline, CDR1 MNHEY and CDR2 SVGEGT. CDR3 residues: CVSCSPGQMAEKLFF. CDR3 sequence (DNA): TGTGTCAGCTGTAGTCCGGGACAGATGGCTGAAAAACTGTTTTTT.

The V call is TRBV18, the J call TRBJ1-1, with TRBD1 matching 12 bases. Germline lookup yields CDR1 KGHSH and CDR2 LQKENI. J lost 9 bases, V lost 6 bases, and 11 bases had no gene match. The CDR3 consists of 15 residues. The DNA of the CDR3 is TGTGCCAGCTCCCCCTCGGGACAGGGGGCGCAGAAAGCTTTCTTT. Translation gives CASSPSGQGAQKAFF.

The rearrangement links TRBV27 to TRBJ1-5; D unclear. The CDR3 is made up of 15 amino acids. Deletions cut 6 bases from V and 3 bases from J, with 15 bases between. From germline, CDR1 is MNHEY and CDR2 SMNVEV (reference sequence). Here the CDR3 reads CASSLGPLLNQPQHF. For the CDR3, the DNA is TGTGCCAGCAGCCTAGGCCCCCTTCTCAATCAGCCCCAGCATTTT.

The chain uses TRBV14 and TRBJ2-7; D remains ambiguous. CDR3 length equals 13 residues. Trimming took 3 bases from V and 3 from J, leaving 9 bases between them. Germline CDR1 SGHDN, CDR2 FVKESK. Here the CDR3 reads CASSHRGGYEQYF. In DNA form, the CDR3 reads TGTGCCAGCAGCCATAGAGGCGGCTACGAGCAGTACTTC.

This clonotype was observed a few times. The chain carries TRBV7-3 and TRBJ1-1, with D unresolved. The V end lost 3 bases, the J end lost 6 bases, and 2 bases lay between the germline ends. CDR3 length: 10 amino acids. Germline CDR1 reads SGHTA; CDR2 reads FQGTGA. The CDR3 region has the DNA TGTGCCAGCAGCTTCCCTGAAGCTTTCTTT. Its protein product is CASSFPEAFF. Full variable domain (rest looked up from reference TRBV7-3 and TRBJ1-1): GAGVSQTPSNKVTEKGKYVELRCDPISGHTALYWYRQSLGQGPEFLIYFQGTGAADDSGLPNDRFFAVRPEGSVSTLKIQRTERGDSAVYLCASSFPEAFFGQGTRLTVV.

The table lists this clonotype with many counts. V usage is TRBV28 and J usage is TRBJ2-6, with D unclear. This CDR3 has 14 amino acids. V lost 3 bases and J lost 4, with 7 bases in between. CDR1 and CDR2 from the germline V gene are MDHEN and SYDVKM. The DNA for the CDR3 is TGTGCCAGCAGTTTCCCTGCCGGGGCCAACGTCCTGACTTTC. This codes for CASSFPAGANVLTF.

There are a few counts of this clonotype. The V and J genes are TRBV29-1 and TRBJ1-1; D is ambiguous. Trimming took 4 bases from V and 0 from J, leaving 12 bases between them. The CDR3 is made up of 14 amino acids. The germline V gene encodes CDR1 SQVTM and CDR2 ANQGSEA. CDR3 sequence (DNA): TGCAGCGTTGTGCCGACTCCTGTGAACACTGAAGCTTTCTTT. It yields the protein CSVVPTPVNTEAFF.

V and J are TRBV6-2 or TRBV6-3 and TRBJ1-1, with 10 nucleotides matching TRBD1. V was clipped by 6 bases and J by 4 bases; unmatched bases: 11. The CDR3 sequence is 16 residues long. CDR1 and CDR2 (germline): MNHEY, SVGEGT. This chain's CDR3 is CASRRQGAPGGTEAFF. The CDR3 DNA reads as TGTGCCAGCAGAAGACAGGGGGCGCCGGGAGGCACTGAAGCTTTCTTT.

V usage is TRBV6-5 and J usage is TRBJ2-7; 7 bases are a match to TRBD1. The CDR3 length is 14 residues. Germline CDR1 is MNHEY and CDR2 is SVGAGI. With V trimmed by 3 bases and J by 5 bases, 7 bases remained unmatched. The CDR3: CASSYKGGHDEQYF. CDR3 DNA: TGTGCCAGCAGTTATAAAGGGGGCCATGACGAGCAGTACTTC.

In this sample, this clonotype turned up a few times. The chain carries TRBV29-1 and TRBJ2-1; TRBD2 is a possible D gene (5 bases). The germline V and J ends were trimmed by 6 bases and 9 bases, with 12 bases remaining between them. Germline assignment: CDR1 SQVTM and CDR2 ANQGSEA. There are 11 residues in the CDR3. CDR3 sequence reads: CSVREGLEQFF. In DNA form, the CDR3 reads TGCAGCGTGCGTGAGGGTCTTGAGCAGTTCTTC.